The 8 T cell receptor beta chains reported below all come from one sample, sequenced in a study of blood T cell repertoires in COVID-19. The table came from immunoSEQ multiplex PCR; TCRdb's copy has only in-frame clones and leaves some out. The data show about 210,000 clones, with roughly 86% seen just once and roughly 8% held by the top ten. The material sequenced was peripheral blood. The receptors were gathered from a woman in her forties or fifties with active or convalescent COVID-19.

This clone was seen a handful of times. This rearrangement joins TRBV7-9 to TRBJ2-1; 9 nucleotides agree with TRBD1. The germline CDR1 and CDR2 sequences are SEHNR and FQNEAQ (reference sequence). V trimming: 5 bases; J trimming: 6 bases; junction bases outside the gene matches: 8. The CDR3 totals 15 residues. CDR3 DNA: TGTGCCAGCAGCCCACACAGGGGGCAAACCAATGAGCAGTTCTTC. Its translation: CASSPHRGQTNEQFF.

In DNA, the CDR3 is TGTGCCAGTAGTCGCGGAGACTCCTACGAGCAGTACTTC. Residues: CASSRGDSYEQYF. The chain joins TRBV19 to TRBJ2-7; D unresolved. The CDR3 sequence is 13 residues long. Deletions cut 5 bases from V and 0 bases from J, with 8 bases between. Germline values: CDR1 LNHDA, CDR2 SQIVND (reference sequence).

V is TRBV7-2 and J is TRBJ2-1; TRBD2 agrees at 11 bases. Germline loops: CDR1 SGHTA, CDR2 FQGNSA. The trim removed 0 bases at V and 1 base at J, leaving 11 bases unmatched. The CDR3 extends over 20 amino acids. The DNA for the CDR3 is TGTGCCAGCAGCTTAGCGGTGATTAGCGGGAGGGCCGGATCCTACAATGAGCAGTTCTTC. This translates into CASSLAVISGRAGSYNEQFF.

This clone was observed a handful of times. J is TRBJ1-1 and V is TRBV6-6, with D unclear. The CDR3 runs 14 residues. The V and J ends lost 0 bases and 0 bases respectively, with 5 bases between them. The germline CDR1 and CDR2 sequences are MNHNY and SVGAGI (reference sequence). The CDR3 spells CASSYSLMNTEAFF. The CDR3 DNA sequence: TGTGCCAGCAGTTACTCGTTAATGAACACTGAAGCTTTCTTT.

The chain combines TRBV2 with TRBJ2-5; 14 positions agree with TRBD2. The trim removed 4 bases at V and 10 bases at J, leaving 11 bases unmatched. Germline CDR1 SNHLY, CDR2 FYNNEI. The CDR3 loop spans 16 amino acids. The CDR3 protein is CASSAGTSGGRTVQYF. The CDR3 DNA reads as TGTGCCAGCAGTGCTGGGACTAGCGGGGGCCGTACGGTCCAGTACTTC.

The chain combines TRBV15 with TRBJ1-3; D is unresolved. Trimming took off 1 base at V and 0 bases at J, with 16 bases between the two ends. Looked up from germline, CDR1 is LNHNV and CDR2 is YYDKDF (reference sequence). The CDR3 extends over 18 amino acids. CDR3 region: CATSRVAGTGLSGNTIYF. The CDR3 DNA is TGTGCCACCAGCAGAGTGGCGGGCACTGGGCTCTCTGGAAACACCATATATTTT.

The V call is TRBV10-1, the J call TRBJ1-2; D gene uncertain. Trimming removed 3 bases from V and 8 bases from J, with 13 bases in between. CDR3 length: 13 residues. Germline CDR1 WNHNN, CDR2 SYGVQD (reference sequence). CDR3 region: CASSEGGPEGYTF. DNA for the CDR3: TGCGCCAGCAGTGAAGGAGGCCCCGAAGGCTACACCTTC.

The chain employs TRBV28 and TRBJ2-4, with a weak D call TRBD2 (5 bases). Germline V gene lookup returns CDR1 MDHEN and CDR2 SYDVKM. Trimming removed 6 bases from V and 8 bases from J, with 14 bases in between. The CDR3 is made up of 13 amino acids. CDR3 DNA sequence: TGTGCCAGCAGAGGTCCACTAGTTCACATTCAGTACTTC. Protein product: CASRGPLVHIQYF.